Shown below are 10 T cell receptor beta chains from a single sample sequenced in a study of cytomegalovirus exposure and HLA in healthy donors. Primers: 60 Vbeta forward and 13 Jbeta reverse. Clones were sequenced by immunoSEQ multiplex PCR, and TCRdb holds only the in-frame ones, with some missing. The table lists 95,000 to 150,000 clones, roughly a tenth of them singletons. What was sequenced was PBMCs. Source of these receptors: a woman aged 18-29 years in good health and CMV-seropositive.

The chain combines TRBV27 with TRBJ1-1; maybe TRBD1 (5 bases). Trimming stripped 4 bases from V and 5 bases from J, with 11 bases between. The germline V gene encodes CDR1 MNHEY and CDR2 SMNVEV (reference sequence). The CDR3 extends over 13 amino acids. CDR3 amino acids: CASSWSGGTEAFF. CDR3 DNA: TGTGCCAGCAGTTGGTCGGGGGGAACTGAAGCTTTCTTT.

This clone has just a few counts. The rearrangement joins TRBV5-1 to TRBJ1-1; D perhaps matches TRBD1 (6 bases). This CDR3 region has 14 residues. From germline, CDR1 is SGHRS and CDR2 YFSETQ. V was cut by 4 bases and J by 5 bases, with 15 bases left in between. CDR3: CASSAAQGRTEAFF. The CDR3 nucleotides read TGCGCCAGCAGCGCCGCCCAGGGGCGGACTGAAGCTTTCTTT.

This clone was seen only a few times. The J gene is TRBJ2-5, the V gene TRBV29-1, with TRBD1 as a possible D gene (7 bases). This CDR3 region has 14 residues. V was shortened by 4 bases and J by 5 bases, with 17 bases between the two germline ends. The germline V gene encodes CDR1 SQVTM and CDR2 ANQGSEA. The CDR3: CSVVEGADWETQYF. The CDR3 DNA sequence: TGCAGCGTTGTGGAGGGGGCGGATTGGGAGACCCAGTACTTC.

The CDR3 loop is CASSLGPGGATQYF. Here the CDR3 DNA reads TGTGCCAGCAGTTTGGGACCCGGGGGGGCTACGCAGTATTTT. The chain carries TRBV27 and TRBJ2-3; 8 nucleotides agree with TRBD2. Looked up from germline, CDR1 is MNHEY and CDR2 is SMNVEV (reference sequence). Trimming at V came to 3 bases and at J to 8 bases, leaving 7 bases not matched to a gene. CDR3 length: 14 amino acids.

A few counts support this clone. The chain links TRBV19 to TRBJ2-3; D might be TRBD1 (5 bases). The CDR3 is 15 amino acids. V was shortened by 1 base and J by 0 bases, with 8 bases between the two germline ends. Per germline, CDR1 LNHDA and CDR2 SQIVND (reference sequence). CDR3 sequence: CASSIGQSSTDTQYF. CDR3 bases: TGTGCCAGTAGTATAGGACAGTCTAGCACAGATACGCAGTATTTT.

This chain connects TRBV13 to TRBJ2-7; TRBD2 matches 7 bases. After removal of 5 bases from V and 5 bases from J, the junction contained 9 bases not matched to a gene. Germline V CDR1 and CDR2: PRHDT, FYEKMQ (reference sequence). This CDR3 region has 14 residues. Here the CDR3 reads CASSLPDAGDEQYF. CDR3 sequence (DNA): TGTGCCAGCAGCCTGCCGGATGCGGGAGACGAGCAGTACTTC.

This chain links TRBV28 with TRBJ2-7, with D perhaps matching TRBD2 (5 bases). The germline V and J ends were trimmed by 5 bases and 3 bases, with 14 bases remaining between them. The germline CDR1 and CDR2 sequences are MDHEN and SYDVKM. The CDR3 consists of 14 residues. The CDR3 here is CASSPPVGDYEQYF. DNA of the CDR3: TGTGCCAGCAGTCCACCAGTGGGAGACTACGAGCAGTACTTC.

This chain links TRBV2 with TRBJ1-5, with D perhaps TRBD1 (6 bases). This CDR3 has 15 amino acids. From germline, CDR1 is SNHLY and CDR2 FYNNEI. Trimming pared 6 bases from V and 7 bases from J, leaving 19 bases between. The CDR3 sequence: CASRGVGALGQPQHF. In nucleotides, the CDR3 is TGTGCCAGCAGGGGGGTGGGGGCCTTGGGGCAGCCCCAGCATTTT.

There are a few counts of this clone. CDR3 protein: CASSFSGKETQYF. CDR3 coding DNA: TGTGCCAGCAGTTTCAGCGGGAAAGAGACCCAGTACTTC. The chain links TRBV6-5 to TRBJ2-5; 7 bases fit TRBD2. This CDR3 contains 13 residues. Germline V gene sequence: CDR1 MNHEY, CDR2 SVGAGI. V dropped 4 bases and J dropped 3; count of bases not matched to a gene: 2.

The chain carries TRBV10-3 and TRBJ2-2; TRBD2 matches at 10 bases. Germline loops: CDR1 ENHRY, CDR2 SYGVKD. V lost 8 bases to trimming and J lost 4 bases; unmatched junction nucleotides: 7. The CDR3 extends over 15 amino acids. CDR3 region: CAIRDPSGSTGELFF. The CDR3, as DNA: TGTGCCATCCGAGACCCTAGCGGGAGCACCGGGGAGCTGTTTTTT.